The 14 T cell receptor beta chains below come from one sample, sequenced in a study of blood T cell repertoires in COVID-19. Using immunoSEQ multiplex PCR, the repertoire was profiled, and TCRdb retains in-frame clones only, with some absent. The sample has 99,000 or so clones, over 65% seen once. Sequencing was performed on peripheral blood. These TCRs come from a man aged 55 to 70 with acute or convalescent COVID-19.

This CDR3 reads CAISEGLGRETQYF. CDR3 sequence (DNA): TGTGCCATCAGTGAGGGTTTGGGGAGGGAGACCCAGTACTTC. The chain employs TRBV10-3 and TRBJ2-5, with D perhaps TRBD2 (6 bases). The CDR3 extends over 14 amino acids. With 2 bases removed from V and 5 bases from J, the gap between germline ends came to 12 bases. Per the germline V gene, CDR1 is ENHRY and CDR2 is SYGVKD.

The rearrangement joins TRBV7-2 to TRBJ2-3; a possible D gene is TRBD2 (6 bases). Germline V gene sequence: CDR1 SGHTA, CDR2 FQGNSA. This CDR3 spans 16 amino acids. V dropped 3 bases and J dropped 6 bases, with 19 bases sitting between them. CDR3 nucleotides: TGTGCCAGCAGCTTGGCGGGACTCCACTCTGGGGATACGCAGTATTTT. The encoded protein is CASSLAGLHSGDTQYF.

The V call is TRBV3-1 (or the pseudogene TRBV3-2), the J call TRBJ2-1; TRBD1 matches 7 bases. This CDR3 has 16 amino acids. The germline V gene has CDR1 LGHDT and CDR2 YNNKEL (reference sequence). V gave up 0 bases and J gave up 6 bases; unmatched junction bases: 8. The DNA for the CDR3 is TGTGCCAGCAGCCAAGATAGCCAGGGGGTTTTCAATGAGCAGTTCTTC. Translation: CASSQDSQGVFNEQFF.

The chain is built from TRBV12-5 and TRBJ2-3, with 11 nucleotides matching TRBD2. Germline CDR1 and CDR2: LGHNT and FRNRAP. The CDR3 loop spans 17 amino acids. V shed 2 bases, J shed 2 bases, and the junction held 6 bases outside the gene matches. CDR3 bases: TGTGCTAGTGGTTTGATGGGACTAGCGGAGCCCACAGATACGCAGTATTTT. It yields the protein CASGLMGLAEPTDTQYF.

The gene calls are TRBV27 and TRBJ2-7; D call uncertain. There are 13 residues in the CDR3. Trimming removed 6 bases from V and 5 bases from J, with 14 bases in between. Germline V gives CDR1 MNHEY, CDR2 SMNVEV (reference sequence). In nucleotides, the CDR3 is TGTGCCAGCAGGCCGGGTTCGGCGGACGAGCAGTACTTC. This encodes CASRPGSADEQYF.

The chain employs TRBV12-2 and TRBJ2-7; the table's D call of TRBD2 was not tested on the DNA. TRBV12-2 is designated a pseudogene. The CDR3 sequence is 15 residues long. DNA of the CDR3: TGTGCAAGTCGCTCAATGATAGCGGGCCACTACGAGCAGTACTTC. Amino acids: CASRSMIAGHYEQYF.

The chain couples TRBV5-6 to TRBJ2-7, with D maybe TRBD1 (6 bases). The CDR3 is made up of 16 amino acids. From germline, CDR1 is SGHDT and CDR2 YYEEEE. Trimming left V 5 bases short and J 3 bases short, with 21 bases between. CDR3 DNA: TGTGCCAGCAGTCCGAATGGGCAGGGGCCCAACTACGAGCAGTACTTC. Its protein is CASSPNGQGPNYEQYF.

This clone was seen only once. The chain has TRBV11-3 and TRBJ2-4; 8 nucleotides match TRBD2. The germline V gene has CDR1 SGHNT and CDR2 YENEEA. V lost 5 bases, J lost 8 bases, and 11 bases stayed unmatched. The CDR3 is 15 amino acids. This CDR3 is CASSPWTAGGHIQYF. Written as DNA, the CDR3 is TGTGCCAGCAGCCCATGGACCGCGGGGGGACACATTCAGTACTTC. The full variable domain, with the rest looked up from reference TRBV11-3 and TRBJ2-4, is EAGVVQSPRYKIIEKKQPVAFWCNPISGHNTLYWYLQNLGQGPELLIRYENEEAVDDSQLPKDRFSAERLKGVDSTLKIQPAELGDSAVYLCASSPWTAGGHIQYFGAGTRLSVL.

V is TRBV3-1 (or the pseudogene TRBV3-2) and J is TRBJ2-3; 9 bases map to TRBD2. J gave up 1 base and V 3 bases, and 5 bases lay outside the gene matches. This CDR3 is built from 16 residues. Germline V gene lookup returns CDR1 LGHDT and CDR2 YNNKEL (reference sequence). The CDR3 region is CASSQTSGERTDTQYF. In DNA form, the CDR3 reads TGTGCCAGCAGCCAGACTAGCGGAGAACGCACAGATACGCAGTATTTT.

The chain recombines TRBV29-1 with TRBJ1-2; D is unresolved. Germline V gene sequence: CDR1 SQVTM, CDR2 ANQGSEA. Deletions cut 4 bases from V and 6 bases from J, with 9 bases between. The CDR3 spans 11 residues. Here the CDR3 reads CSVAAVDGYTF. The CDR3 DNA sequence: TGCAGCGTTGCCGCCGTAGATGGCTACACCTTC.

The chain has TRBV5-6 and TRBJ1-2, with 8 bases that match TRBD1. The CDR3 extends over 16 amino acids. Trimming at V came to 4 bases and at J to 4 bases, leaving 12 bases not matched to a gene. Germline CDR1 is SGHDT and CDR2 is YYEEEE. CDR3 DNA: TGTGCCAGCAGCCAAAACCGGGACAGGCTCCTCTATGGCTACACCTTC. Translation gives CASSQNRDRLLYGYTF.

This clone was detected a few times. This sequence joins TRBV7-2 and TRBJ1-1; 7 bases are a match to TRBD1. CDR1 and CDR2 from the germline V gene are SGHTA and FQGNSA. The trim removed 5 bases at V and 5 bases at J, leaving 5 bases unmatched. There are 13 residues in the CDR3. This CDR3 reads CASSQQGWTEAFF. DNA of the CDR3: TGTGCCAGCAGCCAACAGGGGTGGACTGAAGCTTTCTTT.

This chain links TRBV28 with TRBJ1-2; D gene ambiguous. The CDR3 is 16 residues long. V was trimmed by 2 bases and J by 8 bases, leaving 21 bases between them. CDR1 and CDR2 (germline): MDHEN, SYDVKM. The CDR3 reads CASSLPSLGSRAGYTF. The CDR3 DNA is TGTGCCAGCAGTTTACCTTCTCTGGGGAGTCGGGCCGGCTACACCTTC.

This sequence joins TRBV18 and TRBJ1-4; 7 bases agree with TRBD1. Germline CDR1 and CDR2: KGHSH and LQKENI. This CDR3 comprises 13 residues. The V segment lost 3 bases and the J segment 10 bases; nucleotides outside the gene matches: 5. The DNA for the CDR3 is TGTGCCAGCTCACCGGGGACAGTTGGAAAACTGTTTTTT. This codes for CASSPGTVGKLFF.